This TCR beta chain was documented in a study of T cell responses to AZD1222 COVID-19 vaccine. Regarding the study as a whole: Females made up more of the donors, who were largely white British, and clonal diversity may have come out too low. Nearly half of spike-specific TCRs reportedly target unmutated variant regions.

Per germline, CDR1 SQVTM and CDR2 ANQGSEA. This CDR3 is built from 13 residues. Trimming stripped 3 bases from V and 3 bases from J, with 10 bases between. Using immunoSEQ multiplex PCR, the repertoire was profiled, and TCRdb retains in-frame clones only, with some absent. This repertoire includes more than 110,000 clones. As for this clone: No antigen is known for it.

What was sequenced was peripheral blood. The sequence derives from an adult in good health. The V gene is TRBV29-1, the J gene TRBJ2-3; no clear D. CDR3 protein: CSVEVSGTDTQYF. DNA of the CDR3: TGCAGCGTTGAGGTCAGTGGGACAGATACGCAGTATTTT.